This record concerns one T cell receptor beta chain sequence. The sample is drawn from a study of cytomegalovirus exposure and HLA in healthy donors. The study ran its PCR with 60 Vbeta and 13 Jbeta primers. The protocol was immunoSEQ multiplex PCR, while the TCRdb copy is restricted to in-frame clones and leaves out a portion. Here the sample spans hundreds of thousands of clones, approximately 84% being singletons. Trimming pared 3 bases from V and 4 bases from J, leaving 14 bases between. Germline V gene sequence: CDR1 MNHEY, CDR2 SVGAGI. The CDR3 has 15 amino acids. The sequence was obtained from a woman between 35 and 50 years old in good health and CMV-seronegative. Sequenced material: PBMCs. The chain combines TRBV6-5 with TRBJ2-3; D is perhaps TRBD2 (5 bases). The chain's CDR3 is CASSYRGPRADTQYF. The CDR3 bases are TGTGCCAGCAGTTATCGCGGGCCACGGGCAGATACGCAGTATTTT.